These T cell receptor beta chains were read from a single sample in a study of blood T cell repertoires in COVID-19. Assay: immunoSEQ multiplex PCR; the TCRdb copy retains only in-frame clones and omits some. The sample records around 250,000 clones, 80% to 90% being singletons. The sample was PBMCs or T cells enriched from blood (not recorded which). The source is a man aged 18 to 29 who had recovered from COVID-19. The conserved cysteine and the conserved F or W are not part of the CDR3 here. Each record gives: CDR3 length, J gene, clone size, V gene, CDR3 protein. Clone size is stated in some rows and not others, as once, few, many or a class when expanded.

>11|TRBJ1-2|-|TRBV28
ASSLGGGEGYT
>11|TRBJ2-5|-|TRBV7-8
ATSRARGETQY
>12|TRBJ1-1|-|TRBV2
ASSSGTGVTEAF
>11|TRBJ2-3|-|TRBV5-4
ASSRGLGDTQY
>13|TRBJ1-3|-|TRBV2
ASTGTGGLGNTIY
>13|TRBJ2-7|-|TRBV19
ASSLKAGVVHEQY
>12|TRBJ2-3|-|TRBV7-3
ASSSGTSGDTQY
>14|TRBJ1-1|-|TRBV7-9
ASSSPPREANTEAF
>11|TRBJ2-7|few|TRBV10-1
ASSDTPRDEQY
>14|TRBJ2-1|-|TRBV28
ASSWTSGAPYNEQF
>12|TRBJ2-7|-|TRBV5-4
ASSGKTGTYEQY
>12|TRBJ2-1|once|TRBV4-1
ASSLRTGNNEQF
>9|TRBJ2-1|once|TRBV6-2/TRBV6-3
ASSPGSPEF
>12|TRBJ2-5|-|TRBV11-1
ASSGGLGGETQY
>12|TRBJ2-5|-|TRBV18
ASSPQGAQETQY
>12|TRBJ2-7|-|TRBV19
ASNRQLSSYEQY
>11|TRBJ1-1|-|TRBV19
ASSIRQGYEAF
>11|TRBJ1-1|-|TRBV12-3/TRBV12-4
ASSFTPNTEAF
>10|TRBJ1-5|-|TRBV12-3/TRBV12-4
ASSRQNQPQH
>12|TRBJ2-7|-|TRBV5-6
ASSLNRPGYEQY
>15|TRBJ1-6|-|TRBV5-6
ASSTGQGSSYNSPLH
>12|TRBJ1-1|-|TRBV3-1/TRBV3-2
ASSLQMGQAEAF
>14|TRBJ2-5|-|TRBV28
ASSLRSYAAGETQY
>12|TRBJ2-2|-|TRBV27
ASSLLSNTGELF
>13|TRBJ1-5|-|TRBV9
ASSETGDWYQPQH
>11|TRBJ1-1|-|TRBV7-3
ASSPLGGIGAF
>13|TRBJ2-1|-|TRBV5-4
ASSLEAGSYNEQF
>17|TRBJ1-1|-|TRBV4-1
ASSQGGGQVISMNTEAF